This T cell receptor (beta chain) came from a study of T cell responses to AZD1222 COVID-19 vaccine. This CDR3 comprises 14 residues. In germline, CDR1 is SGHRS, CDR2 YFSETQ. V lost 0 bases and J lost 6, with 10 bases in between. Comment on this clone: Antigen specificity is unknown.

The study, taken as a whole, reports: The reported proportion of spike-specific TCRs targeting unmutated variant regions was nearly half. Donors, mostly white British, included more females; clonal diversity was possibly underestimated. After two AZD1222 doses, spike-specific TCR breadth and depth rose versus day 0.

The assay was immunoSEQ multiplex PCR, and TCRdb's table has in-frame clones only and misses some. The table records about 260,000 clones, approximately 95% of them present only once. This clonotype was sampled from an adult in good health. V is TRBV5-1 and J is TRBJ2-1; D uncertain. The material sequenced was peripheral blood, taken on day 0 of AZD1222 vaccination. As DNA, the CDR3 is TGCGCCAGCAGCTTGGGCTCATCCCCCAATGAGCAGTTCTTC. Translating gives CASSLGSSPNEQFF.